The 7 T cell receptor beta chains below were found in one sample sequenced in a study of cytomegalovirus exposure and HLA in healthy donors. In the PCR, 60 Vbeta and 13 Jbeta primers were used. TCRdb's table, derived via immunoSEQ multiplex PCR, lists solely in-frame clones and lacks some. The table records roughly 100,000 clones, just under 80% of them present only once. The specimen sequenced was PBMCs. All receptors come from a male donor in good health and CMV-seronegative.

This rearrangement joins TRBV21-1 to TRBJ1-2; the table names TRBD1, a call not compared with the DNA. TRBV21-1 is designated a pseudogene. The CDR3 consists of 16 residues. The CDR3 coding sequence is TGTGCCAGCAGCAAAGTTGGCAGGGAAGATCGGTATGGCTACACCTTC. Translation: CASSKVGREDRYGYTF.

J is TRBJ2-2 and V is TRBV19; 12 nucleotides line up with TRBD2. Germline V gives CDR1 LNHDA, CDR2 SQIVND (reference sequence). The junction had 9 bases not matched to a gene; V was cut back by 10 bases and J by 3 bases. CDR3 length: 16 residues. This CDR3 reads CAIRTSGMYDTGELFF. Here the CDR3 DNA reads TGTGCCATTAGGACTAGCGGGATGTATGACACCGGGGAGCTGTTTTTT.

To note about this clone: The germline gene is not matched at one end of the junction; a read error may be the cause. The V call is TRBV6-1, the J call TRBJ1-2, with 7 bases aligning to TRBD1. This CDR3 has 15 amino acids. Germline CDR1 MNHNS, CDR2 SASEGT. The DNA for the CDR3 is TGTGCCAGCAGCTATACCGGGACAGCTAATTATGGCTACACCTTC. It encodes CASSYTGTANYGYTF.

This clone was observed a few times. The V call is TRBV28, the J call TRBJ2-1; no clear D. The V gene's germline CDR1 is MDHEN and CDR2 SYDVKM. V lost 6 bases and J lost 2, with 14 bases in between. This CDR3 spans 15 amino acids. The CDR3 sequence is CASSPRPPAYNEQFF. In DNA, the CDR3 is TGTGCCAGCAGCCCCCGCCCCCCAGCCTACAATGAGCAGTTCTTC. Supplemented by reference TRBV28 and TRBJ2-1, the full variable domain reads DVKVTQSSRYLVKRTGEKVFLECVQDMDHENMFWYRQDPGLGLRLIYFSYDVKMKEKGDIPEGYSVSREKKERFSLILESASTNQTSMYLCASSPRPPAYNEQFFGPGTRLTVL.

This sequence joins TRBV27 and TRBJ1-1, with a weak D call TRBD1 (5 bases). The length of the CDR3 is 13 residues. The ends were cut back, 10 bases at V and 1 base at J, with 13 bases in the middle. Germline V gene sequence: CDR1 MNHEY, CDR2 SMNVEV (reference sequence). The CDR3 sequence is CATGWGRNTEAFF. CDR3 nucleotides: TGTGCCACGGGCTGGGGCAGGAACACTGAAGCTTTCTTT.

V gene TRBV18 combines with J gene TRBJ1-6; D is perhaps TRBD1 (5 bases). V dropped 2 bases and J dropped 8 bases, with 22 bases sitting between them. Looked up from germline, CDR1 is KGHSH and CDR2 is LQKENI. There are 18 residues in the CDR3. The CDR3 spells CASSPVPTSGVGDSPLHF. The CDR3 DNA reads as TGTGCCAGCTCACCAGTGCCCACCTCGGGGGTCGGTGATTCACCCCTCCACTTT.

The rearrangement links TRBV7-9 to TRBJ1-4, with D tentatively TRBD1 (5 bases). This CDR3 spans 14 amino acids. Trimming pared 2 bases from V and 8 bases from J, leaving 12 bases between. Germline loops: CDR1 SEHNR, CDR2 FQNEAQ (reference sequence). The CDR3 DNA reads TGTGCCAGCAGCTTAATGGGGGGAGAGGAAAAACTGTTTTTT. Protein: CASSLMGGEEKLFF.